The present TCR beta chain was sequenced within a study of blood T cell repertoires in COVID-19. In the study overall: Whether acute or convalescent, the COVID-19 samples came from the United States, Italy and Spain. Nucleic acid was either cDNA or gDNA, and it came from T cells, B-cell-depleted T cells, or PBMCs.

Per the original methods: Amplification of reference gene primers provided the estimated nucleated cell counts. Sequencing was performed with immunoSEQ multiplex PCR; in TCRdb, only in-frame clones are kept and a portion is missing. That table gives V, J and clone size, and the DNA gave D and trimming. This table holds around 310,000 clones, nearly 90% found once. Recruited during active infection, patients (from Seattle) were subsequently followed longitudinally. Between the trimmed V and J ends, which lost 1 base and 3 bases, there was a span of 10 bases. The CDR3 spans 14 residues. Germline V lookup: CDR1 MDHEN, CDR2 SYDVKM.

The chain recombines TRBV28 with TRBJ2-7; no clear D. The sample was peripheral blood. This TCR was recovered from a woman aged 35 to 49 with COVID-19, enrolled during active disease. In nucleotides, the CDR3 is TGTGCCAGCAGTTTATTGAGAACCGGCTACGAGCAGTACTTC. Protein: CASSLLRTGYEQYF.